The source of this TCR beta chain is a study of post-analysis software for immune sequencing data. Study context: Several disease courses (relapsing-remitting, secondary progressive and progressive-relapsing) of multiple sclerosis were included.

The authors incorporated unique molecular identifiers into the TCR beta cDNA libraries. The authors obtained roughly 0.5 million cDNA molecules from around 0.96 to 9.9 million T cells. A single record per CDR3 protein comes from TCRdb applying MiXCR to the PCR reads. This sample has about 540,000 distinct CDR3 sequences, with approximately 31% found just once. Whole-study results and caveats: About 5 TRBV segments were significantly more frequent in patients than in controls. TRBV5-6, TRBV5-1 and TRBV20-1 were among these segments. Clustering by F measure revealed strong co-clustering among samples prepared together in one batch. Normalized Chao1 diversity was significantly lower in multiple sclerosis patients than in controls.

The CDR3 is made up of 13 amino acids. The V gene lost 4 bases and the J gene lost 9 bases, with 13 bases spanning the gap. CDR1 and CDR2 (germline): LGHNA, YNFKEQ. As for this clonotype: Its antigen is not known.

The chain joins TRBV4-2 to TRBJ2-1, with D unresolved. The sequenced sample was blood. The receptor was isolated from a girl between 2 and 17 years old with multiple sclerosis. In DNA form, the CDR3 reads TGTGCCAGCAGCCCCCAGCGAAGGTTTGAGCAGTTCTTC. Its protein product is CASSPQRRFEQFF.